At least ten counts were recorded for the clone carrying this T cell receptor beta chain. What it binds is not known. Other nucleotide sequences from this sample produce the same CDR3. The data stem from a study of beta chain features in type 1 diabetes. Study results and limitations: Resolution of whether HLA type affects TCRB rearrangement was not achieved here. VDJ junctions sequenced from type 1 diabetes patients showed fewer insertions and more deletions. Any PCR bias toward short templates would affect both groups alike. TCRB CDR3s were moderately but significantly shorter in Type 1 diabetes patients in all four CD4+ subsets.

Sorting based on CD45RO/CCR7/CD25/CD127/CD95/CD27 separated CD4+ naive, central memory, regulatory and stem cell-like memory cells. Deletions cut 1 base from V and 7 bases from J, with 8 bases between. Germline assignment: CDR1 SEHNR and CDR2 FQNEAQ (reference sequence). The CDR3 is 13 amino acids. Reverse transcription of all isolated RNA meant that expressed TCRB transcripts were sequenced. Repertoires were generated with immunoSEQ multiplex PCR, while TCRdb's copy carries only in-frame clones and drops some. This table holds some 360,000 clones, over 8.5% found once. The chain joins TRBV7-9 to TRBJ1-5; a possible D gene is TRBD1 (5 bases). Sequencing used central memory CD4+ T cells from blood. The TCR was taken from a man between 25 and 39 years old with type 1 diabetes. CDR3 nucleotide sequence: TGTGCCAGCAGCTTAGAAGGGACGCAGCCCCAGCATTTT. This encodes CASSLEGTQPQHF.